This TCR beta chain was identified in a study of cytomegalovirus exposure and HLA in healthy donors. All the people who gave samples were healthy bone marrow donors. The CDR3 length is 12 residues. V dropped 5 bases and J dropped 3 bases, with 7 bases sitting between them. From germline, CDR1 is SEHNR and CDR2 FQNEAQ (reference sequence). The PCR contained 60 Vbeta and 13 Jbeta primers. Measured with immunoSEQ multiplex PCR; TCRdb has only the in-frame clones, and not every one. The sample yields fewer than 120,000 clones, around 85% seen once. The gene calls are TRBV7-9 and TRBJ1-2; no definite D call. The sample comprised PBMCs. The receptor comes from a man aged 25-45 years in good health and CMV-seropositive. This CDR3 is CASSHLDYGYTF. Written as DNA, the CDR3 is TGTGCCAGCAGCCACTTGGACTATGGCTACACCTTC.